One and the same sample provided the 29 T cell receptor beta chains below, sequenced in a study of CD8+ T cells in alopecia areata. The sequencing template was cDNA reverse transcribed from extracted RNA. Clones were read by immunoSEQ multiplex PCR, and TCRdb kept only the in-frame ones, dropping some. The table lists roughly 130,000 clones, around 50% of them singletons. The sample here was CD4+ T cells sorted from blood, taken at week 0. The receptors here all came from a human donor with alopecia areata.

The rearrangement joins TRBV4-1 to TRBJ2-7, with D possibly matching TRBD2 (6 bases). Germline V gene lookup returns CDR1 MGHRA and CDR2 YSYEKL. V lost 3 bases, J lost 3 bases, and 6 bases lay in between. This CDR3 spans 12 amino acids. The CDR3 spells CASSHGSYEQYF. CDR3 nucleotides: TGCGCCAGCAGCCACGGGAGCTACGAGCAGTACTTC.

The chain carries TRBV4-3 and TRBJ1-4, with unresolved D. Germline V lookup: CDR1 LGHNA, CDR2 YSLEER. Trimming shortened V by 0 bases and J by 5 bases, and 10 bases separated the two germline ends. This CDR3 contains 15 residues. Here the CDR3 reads CASSQESRGNEKLFF. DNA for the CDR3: TGCGCCAGCAGCCAAGAAAGTAGAGGGAATGAAAAACTGTTTTTT.

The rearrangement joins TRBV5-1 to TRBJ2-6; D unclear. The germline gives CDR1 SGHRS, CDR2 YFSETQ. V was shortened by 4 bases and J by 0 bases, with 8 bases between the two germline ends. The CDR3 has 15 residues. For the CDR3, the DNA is TGCGCCAGCAGCGAGACGGGCTCTGGGGCCAACGTCCTGACTTTC. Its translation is CASSETGSGANVLTF.

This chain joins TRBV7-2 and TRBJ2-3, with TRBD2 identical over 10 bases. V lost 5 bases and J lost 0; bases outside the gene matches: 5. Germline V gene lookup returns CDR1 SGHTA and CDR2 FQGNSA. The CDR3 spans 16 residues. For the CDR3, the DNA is TGTGCCAGCAGCACGGCAGCGGGGGGGAGCACAGATACGCAGTATTTT. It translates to CASSTAAGGSTDTQYF.

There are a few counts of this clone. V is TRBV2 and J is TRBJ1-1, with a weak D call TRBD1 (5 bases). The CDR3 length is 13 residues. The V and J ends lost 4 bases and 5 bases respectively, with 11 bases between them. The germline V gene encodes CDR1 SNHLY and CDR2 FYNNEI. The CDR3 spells CASSVRAKTEAFF. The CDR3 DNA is TGTGCCAGCAGTGTCAGGGCGAAGACTGAAGCTTTCTTT. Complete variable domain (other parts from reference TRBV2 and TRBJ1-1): EPEVTQTPSHQVTQMGQEVILRCVPISNHLYFYWYRQILGQKVEFLVSFYNNEISEKSEIFDDQFSVERPDGSNFTLKIRSTKLEDSAMYFCASSVRAKTEAFFGQGTRLTVV.

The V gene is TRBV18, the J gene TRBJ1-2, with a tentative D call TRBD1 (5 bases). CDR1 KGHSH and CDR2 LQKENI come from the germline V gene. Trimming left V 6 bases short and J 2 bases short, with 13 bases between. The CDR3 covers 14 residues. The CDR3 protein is CASSEARENYGYTF. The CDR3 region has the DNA TGTGCCAGCTCGGAGGCCAGGGAAAACTATGGCTACACCTTC.

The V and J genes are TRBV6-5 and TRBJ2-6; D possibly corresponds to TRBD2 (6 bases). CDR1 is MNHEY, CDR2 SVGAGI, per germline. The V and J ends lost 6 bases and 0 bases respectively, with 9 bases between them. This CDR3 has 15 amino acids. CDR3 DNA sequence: TGTGCCAGCAGCTCCGGGAGCTCTGGGGCCAACGTCCTGACTTTC. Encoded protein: CASSSGSSGANVLTF.

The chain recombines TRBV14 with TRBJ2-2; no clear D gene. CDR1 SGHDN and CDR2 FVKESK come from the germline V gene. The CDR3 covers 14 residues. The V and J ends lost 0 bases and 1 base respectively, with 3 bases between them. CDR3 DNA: TGTGCCAGCAGCCAAGATTGGAACACCGGGGAGCTGTTTTTT. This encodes CASSQDWNTGELFF.

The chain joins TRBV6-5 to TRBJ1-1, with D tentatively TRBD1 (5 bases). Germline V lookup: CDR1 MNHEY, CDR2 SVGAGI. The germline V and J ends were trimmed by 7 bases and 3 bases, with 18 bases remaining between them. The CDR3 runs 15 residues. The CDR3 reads CASTPRVGGDTEAFF. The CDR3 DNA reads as TGTGCCAGCACCCCCCGGGTGGGGGGGGACACTGAAGCTTTCTTT.

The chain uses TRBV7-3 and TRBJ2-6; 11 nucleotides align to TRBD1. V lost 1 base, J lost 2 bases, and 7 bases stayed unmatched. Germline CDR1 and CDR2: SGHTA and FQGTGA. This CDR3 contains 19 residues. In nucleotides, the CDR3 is TGTGCCAGCAGCTTAAGAGCGAGGGGACAGGGGGCTGGGGCCAACGTCCTGACTTTC. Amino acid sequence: CASSLRARGQGAGANVLTF.

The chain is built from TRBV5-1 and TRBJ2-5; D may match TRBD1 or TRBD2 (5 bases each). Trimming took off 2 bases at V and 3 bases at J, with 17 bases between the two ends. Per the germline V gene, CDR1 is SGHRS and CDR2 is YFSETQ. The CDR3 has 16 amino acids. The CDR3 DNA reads TGCGCCAGCAGCTTAATAACCGGGACCGACGAAGAGACCCAGTACTTC. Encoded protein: CASSLITGTDEETQYF.

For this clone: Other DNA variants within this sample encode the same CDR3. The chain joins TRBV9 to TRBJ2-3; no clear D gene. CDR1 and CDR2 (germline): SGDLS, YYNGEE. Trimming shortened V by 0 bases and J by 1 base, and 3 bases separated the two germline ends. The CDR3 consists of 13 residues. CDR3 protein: CASSVVGTDTQYF. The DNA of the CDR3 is TGTGCCAGCAGCGTAGTTGGCACAGATACGCAGTATTTT.

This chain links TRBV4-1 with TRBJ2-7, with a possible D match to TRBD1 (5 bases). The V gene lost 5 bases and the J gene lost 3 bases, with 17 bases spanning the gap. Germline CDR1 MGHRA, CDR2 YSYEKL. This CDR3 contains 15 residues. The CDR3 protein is CASSRGRTTDYEQYF. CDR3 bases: TGCGCCAGCAGCAGGGGAAGGACGACCGACTACGAGCAGTACTTC.

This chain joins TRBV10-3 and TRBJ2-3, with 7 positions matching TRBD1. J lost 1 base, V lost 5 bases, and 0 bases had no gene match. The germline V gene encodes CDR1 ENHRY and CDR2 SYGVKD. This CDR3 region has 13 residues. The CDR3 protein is CAISQGGTDTQYF. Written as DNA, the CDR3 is TGTGCCATCAGTCAGGGGGGCACAGATACGCAGTATTTT.

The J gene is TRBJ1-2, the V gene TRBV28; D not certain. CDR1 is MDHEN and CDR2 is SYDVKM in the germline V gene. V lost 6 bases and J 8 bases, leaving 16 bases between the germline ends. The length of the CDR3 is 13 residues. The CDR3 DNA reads TGTGCCAGCAGCCGTACATCCCAGCGGGGCTACACCTTC. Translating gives CASSRTSQRGYTF.

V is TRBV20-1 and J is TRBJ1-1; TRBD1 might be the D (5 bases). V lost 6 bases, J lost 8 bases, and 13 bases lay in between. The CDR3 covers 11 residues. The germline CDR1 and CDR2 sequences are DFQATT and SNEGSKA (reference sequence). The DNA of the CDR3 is TGCAGTGCCCGGGACGGGCGAGAAGCTTTCTTT. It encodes CSARDGREAFF.

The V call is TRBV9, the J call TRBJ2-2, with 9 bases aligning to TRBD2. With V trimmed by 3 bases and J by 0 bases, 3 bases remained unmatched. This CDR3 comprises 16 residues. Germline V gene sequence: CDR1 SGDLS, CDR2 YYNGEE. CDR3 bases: TGTGCCAGCAGCGCTCGCGGGGGGGCGAACACCGGGGAGCTGTTTTTT. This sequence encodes CASSARGGANTGELFF.

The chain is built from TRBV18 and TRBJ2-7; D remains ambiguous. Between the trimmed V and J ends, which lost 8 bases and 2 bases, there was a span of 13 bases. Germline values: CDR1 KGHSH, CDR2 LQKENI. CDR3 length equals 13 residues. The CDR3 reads CASTAQSPYEQYF. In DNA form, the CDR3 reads TGTGCCAGCACGGCACAGTCACCCTACGAGCAGTACTTC.

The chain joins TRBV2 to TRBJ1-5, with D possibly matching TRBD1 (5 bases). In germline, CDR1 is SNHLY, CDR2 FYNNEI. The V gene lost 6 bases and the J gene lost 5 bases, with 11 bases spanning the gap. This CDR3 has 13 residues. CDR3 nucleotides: TGTGCCAGCAGGGGGGTAGGTGATCAGCCCCAGCATTTT. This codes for CASRGVGDQPQHF.

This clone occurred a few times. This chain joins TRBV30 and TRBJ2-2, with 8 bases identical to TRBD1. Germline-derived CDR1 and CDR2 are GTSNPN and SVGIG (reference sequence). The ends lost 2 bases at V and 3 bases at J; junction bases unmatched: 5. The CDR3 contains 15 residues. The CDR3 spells CAWSPGQGDTGELFF. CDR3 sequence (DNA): TGTGCCTGGAGTCCAGGACAGGGTGACACCGGGGAGCTGTTTTTT.

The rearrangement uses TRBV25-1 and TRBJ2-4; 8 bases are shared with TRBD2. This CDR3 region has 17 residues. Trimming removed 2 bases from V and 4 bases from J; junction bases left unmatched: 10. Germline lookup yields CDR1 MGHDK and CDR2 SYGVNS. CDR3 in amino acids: CASSERGLADKKNIQYF. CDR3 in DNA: TGTGCCAGCAGTGAACGCGGACTAGCAGATAAAAAAAACATTCAGTACTTC. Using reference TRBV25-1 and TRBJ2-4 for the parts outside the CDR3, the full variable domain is EADIYQTPRYLVIGTGKKITLECSQTMGHDKMYWYQQDPGMELHLIHYSYGVNSTEKGDLSSESTVSRIRTEHFPLTLESARPSHTSQYLCASSERGLADKKNIQYFGAGTRLSVL.

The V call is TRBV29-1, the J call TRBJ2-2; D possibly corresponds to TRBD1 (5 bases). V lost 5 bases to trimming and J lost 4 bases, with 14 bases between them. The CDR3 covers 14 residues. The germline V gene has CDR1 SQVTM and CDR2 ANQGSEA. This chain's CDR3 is CSVLLERGTGELFF. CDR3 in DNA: TGCAGCGTTCTCCTTGAAAGGGGCACCGGGGAGCTGTTTTTT.

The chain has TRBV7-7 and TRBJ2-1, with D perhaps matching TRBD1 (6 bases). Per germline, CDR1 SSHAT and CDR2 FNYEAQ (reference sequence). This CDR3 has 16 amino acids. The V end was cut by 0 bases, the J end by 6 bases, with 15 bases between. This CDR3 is CASSLAVGAWSNEQFF. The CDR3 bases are TGTGCCAGCAGCTTAGCGGTGGGGGCCTGGAGCAATGAGCAGTTCTTC.

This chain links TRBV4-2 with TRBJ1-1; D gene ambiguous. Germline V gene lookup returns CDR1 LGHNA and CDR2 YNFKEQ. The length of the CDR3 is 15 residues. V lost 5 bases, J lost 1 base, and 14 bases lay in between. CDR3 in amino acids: CASSSRLVENTEAFF. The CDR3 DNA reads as TGTGCCAGCAGCTCCCGCCTGGTCGAGAACACTGAAGCTTTCTTT.

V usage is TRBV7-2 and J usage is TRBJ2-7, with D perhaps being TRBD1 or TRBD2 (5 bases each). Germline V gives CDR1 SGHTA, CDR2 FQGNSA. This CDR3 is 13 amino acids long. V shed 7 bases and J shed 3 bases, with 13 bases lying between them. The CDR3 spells CASTPGPRYEQYF. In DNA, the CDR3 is TGTGCCAGCACCCCGGGACCTCGCTACGAGCAGTACTTC.

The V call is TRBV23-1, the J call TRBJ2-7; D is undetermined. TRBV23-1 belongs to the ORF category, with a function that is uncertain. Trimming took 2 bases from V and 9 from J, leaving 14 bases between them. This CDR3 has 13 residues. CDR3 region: CASSQERTFRQYF. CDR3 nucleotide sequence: TGCGCCAGCAGTCAAGAGCGTACTTTTCGGCAGTACTTC.

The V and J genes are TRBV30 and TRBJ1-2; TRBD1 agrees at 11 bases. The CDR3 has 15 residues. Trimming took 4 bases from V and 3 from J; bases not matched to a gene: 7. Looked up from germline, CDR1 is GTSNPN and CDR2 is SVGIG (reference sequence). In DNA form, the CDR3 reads TGTGCCTGGAAAGAGGGACAGGGGGGATACTATGGCTACACCTTC. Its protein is CAWKEGQGGYYGYTF.

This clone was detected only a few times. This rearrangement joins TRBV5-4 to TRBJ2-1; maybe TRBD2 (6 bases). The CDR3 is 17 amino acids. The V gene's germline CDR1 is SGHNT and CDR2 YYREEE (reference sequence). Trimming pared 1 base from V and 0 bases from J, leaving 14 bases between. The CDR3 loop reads CASSLSSGLSSYNEQFF. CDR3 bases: TGTGCCAGCAGCTTGTCGAGCGGGCTAAGCTCCTACAATGAGCAGTTCTTC.

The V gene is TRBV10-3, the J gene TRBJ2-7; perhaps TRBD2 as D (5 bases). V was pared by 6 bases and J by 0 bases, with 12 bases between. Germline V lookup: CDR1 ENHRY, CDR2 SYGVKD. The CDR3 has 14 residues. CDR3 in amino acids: CAISDPEASYEQYF. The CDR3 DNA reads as TGTGCCATCAGCGACCCGGAGGCCTCCTACGAGCAGTACTTC.